The entry below gives a single TCR beta chain sequence along with its context. What it binds is not known. CDR3 length equals 15 residues. Germline V gene data show CDR1 as SEHNR and CDR2 as FQNEAQ (reference sequence). Trimming left V 0 bases short and J 4 bases short, with 10 bases between. The data were taken from a study of siplizumab effects on memory and regulatory T cells. Each sample had roughly 10^5 TCR templates assayed. Data came from immunoSEQ multiplex PCR; TCRdb stores just in-frame clones and leaves some out. This table has 45,000 to 60,000 clones, roughly nine tenths appearing once. General study results and limits: Just a small share of alloreactive clones was traced back to unstimulated subsets.

This sequence was found in a human donor in good health. Sequenced sample: naive CD8+ T cells sorted from blood. The chain couples TRBV7-9 to TRBJ2-1; no reliable D call. CDR3 sequence: CASSLAPGPYNEQFF. CDR3 sequence (DNA): TGTGCCAGCAGCTTAGCTCCGGGCCCTTACAATGAGCAGTTCTTC.